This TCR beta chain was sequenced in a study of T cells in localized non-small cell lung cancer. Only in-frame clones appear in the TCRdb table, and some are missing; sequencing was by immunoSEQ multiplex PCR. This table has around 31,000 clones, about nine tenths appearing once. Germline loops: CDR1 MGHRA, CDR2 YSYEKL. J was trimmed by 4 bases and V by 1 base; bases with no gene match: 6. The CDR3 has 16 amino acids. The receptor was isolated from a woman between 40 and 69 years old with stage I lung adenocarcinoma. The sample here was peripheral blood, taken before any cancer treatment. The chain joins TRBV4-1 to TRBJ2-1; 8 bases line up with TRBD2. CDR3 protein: CASSQVAAGGYNEQFF. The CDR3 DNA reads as TGCGCCAGCAGCCAAGTGGCGGCGGGAGGTTACAATGAGCAGTTCTTC.